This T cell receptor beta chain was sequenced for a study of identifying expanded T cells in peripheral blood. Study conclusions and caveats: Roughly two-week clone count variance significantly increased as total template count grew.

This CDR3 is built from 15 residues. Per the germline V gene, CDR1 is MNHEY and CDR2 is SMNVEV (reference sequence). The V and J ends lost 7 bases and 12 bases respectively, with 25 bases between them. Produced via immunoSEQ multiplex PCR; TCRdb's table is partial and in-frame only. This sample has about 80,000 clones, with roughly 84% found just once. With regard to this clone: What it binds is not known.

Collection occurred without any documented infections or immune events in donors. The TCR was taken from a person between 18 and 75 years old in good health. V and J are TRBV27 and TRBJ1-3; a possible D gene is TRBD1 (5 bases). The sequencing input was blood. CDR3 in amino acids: CASKSGIGTVADIYF. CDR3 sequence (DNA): TGTGCCAGCAAATCAGGCATCGGGACGGTCGCTGACATATATTTT.